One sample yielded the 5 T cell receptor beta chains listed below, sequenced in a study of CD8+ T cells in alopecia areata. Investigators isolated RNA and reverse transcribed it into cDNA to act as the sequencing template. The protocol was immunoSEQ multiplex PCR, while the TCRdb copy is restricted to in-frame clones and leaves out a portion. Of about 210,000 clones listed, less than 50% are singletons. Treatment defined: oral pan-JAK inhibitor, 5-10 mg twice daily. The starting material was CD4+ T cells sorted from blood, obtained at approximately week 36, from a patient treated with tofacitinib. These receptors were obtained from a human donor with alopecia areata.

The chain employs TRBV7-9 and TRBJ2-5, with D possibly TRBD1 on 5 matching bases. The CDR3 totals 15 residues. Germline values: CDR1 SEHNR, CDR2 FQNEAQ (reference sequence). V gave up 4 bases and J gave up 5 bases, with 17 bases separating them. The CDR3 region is CASSSYTGPGETQYF. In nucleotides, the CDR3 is TGTGCCAGCAGCTCATACACCGGGCCAGGGGAGACCCAGTACTTC. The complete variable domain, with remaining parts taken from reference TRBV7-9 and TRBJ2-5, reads DTGVSQNPRHKITKRGQNVTFRCDPISEHNRLYWYRQTLGQGPEFLTYFQNEAQLEKSRLLSDRFSAERPKGSFSTLEIQRTEQGDSAMYLCASSSYTGPGETQYFGPGTRLLVL.

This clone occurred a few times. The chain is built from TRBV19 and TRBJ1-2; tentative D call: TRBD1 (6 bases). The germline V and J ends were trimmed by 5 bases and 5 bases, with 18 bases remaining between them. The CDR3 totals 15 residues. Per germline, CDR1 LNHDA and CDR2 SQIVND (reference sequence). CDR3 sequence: CASSSRDTAPYGYTF. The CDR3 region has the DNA TGTGCCAGTAGTTCTCGGGACACCGCACCTTATGGCTACACCTTC.

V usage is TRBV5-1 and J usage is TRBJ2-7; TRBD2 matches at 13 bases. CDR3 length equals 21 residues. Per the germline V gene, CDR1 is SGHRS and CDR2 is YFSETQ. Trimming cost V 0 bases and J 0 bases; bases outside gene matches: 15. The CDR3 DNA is TGCGCCAGCAGCTTGGGGACGACCAAACCGGGACTAGCGGGAAACTCCTACGAGCAGTACTTC. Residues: CASSLGTTKPGLAGNSYEQYF.

The CDR3 protein is CAWRVGASNEQFF. Written as DNA, the CDR3 is TGTGCCTGGAGGGTAGGCGCCTCCAATGAGCAGTTCTTC. V usage is TRBV30 and J usage is TRBJ2-1; D uncertain. Germline CDR1 and CDR2: GTSNPN and SVGIG (reference sequence). The CDR3 length is 13 residues. The germline V and J ends were trimmed by 3 bases and 6 bases, with 12 bases remaining between them.

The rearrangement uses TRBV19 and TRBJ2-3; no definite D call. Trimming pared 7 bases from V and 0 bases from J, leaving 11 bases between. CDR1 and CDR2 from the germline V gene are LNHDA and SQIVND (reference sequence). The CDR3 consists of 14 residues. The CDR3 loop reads CASTFSSSTDTQYF. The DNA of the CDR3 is TGTGCCAGTACGTTCAGTTCTAGCACAGATACGCAGTATTTT. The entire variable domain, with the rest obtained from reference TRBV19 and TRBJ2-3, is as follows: DGGITQSPKYLFRKEGQNVTLSCEQNLNHDAMYWYRQDPGQGLRLIYYSQIVNDFQKGDIAEGYSVSREKKESFPLTVTSAQKNPTAFYLCASTFSSSTDTQYFGPGTRLTVL.